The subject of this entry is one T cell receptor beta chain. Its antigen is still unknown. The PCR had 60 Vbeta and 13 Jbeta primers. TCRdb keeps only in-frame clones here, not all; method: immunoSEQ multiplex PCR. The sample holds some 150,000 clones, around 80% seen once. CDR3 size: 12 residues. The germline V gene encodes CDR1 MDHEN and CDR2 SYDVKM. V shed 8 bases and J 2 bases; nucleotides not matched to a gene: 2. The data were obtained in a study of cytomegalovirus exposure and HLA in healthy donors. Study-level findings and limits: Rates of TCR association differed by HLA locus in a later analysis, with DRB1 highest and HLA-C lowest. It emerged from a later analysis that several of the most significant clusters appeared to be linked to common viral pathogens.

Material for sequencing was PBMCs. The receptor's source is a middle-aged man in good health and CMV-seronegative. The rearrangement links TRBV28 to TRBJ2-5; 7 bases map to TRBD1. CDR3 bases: TGTGCCAGCGGGACAGATCAAGAGACCCAGTACTTC. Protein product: CASGTDQETQYF.